This entry features one T cell receptor beta chain sequence. As yet, its antigen is unknown. The sample originates from a study of cytomegalovirus exposure and HLA in healthy donors. Points from the study as a whole: Trimming of TCR beta V- and J-genes showed a link, identified in a later analysis, to a missense DCLRE1C variant.

Primers: 60 Vbeta forward and 13 Jbeta reverse. Repertoires were generated with immunoSEQ multiplex PCR, while TCRdb's copy carries only in-frame clones and drops some. The sample lists fewer than 250,000 clones; 78% were seen once. The receptor was isolated from a woman in her twenties or thirties in good health and CMV-seropositive. Sample: PBMCs.

The CDR3: CASSYSSPTSSYEQYF. The CDR3 nucleotides are TGTGCCAGCAGTTACTCGAGTCCTACGAGCTCCTACGAGCAGTACTTC. The chain carries TRBV6-5 and TRBJ2-7; D unresolved. The V end was cut by 0 bases, the J end by 0 bases, with 12 bases between. The germline CDR1 and CDR2 sequences are MNHEY and SVGAGI. The CDR3 loop spans 16 amino acids.